The following is a T cell receptor (beta chain) sequence with its context. Its antigen is undetermined. Sequencing used immunoSEQ multiplex PCR; TCRdb keeps in-frame clones, though not all of them. The table has approximately 940,000 clones, approximately 80% seen once. The data belong to a study of shared clonotypes between healthy human individuals. General study points: The sampled material consisted only of blood, and tissue repertoires are likely to differ. Some naive CD4 clonotypes, roughly 5%, turned up in common across four donors.

The sample was memory CD4+ T cells sorted from blood. Subset specified: CD45RA-negative fraction. The sequence came from a man between 18 and 29 years old in good health.

The CDR3: CASSLVGGGLGVNEKLFF. Here the CDR3 DNA reads TGTGCCAGCAGTTTAGTCGGGGGAGGACTGGGGGTGAATGAAAAACTGTTTTTT. The chain employs TRBV27 and TRBJ1-4, with a possible D match to TRBD1 (5 bases). CDR1 and CDR2 from the germline V gene are MNHEY and SMNVEV (reference sequence). Trimming left V 2 bases short and J 5 bases short, with 21 bases between. This CDR3 spans 18 amino acids.